Presented here are 31 T cell receptor beta chains from one specimen sequenced in a study of CD8 T cells in ankylosing spondylitis (dated by TCRdb to 2016 to 2017). Library preparation was by 5' RACE. Instrument on record: Illumina HiSeq 2500. In-frame beta chains were kept once TCRdb had trimmed the public reads at Q25 with fastp and called clones with MiXCR. All rows with the same CDR3 protein become a single entry with the most common DNA and genes. The sample table lists around 130,000 distinct CDR3 sequences, roughly 13% of them with a count of one. 2.5% to 3.5% of the sample rests with the top ten. Specimen: blood, either unsorted or a sorted T cell fraction (not recorded which). The receptors were sampled from a female donor with ankylosing spondylitis or in good health (not recorded which).

This clonotype appeared a few times. V is TRBV2 and J is TRBJ2-2; 10 bases match TRBD2. The germline CDR1 and CDR2 sequences are SNHLY and FYNNEI. V shed 5 bases, J shed 1 base, and the junction held 7 bases outside the gene matches. The CDR3 covers 17 residues. CDR3 coding DNA: TGTGCCAGCAGTAGCACTCGGACTAGCGGGAACACCGGGGAGCTGTTTTTT. Protein sequence: CASSSTRTSGNTGELFF.

V is TRBV18 and J is TRBJ2-1; D is ambiguous. Per the germline V gene, CDR1 is KGHSH and CDR2 is LQKENI. Trimming removed 3 bases at V and 4 bases at J, with 10 bases between. The CDR3 loop spans 14 amino acids. Here the CDR3 DNA reads TGTGCCAGCTCACCGAGAGGAAATTACAATGAGCAGTTCTTC. Protein product: CASSPRGNYNEQFF.

The table lists this clonotype with a few counts. This rearrangement joins TRBV7-2 to TRBJ2-7; D uncertain. V was pared by 2 bases and J by 6 bases, with 8 bases between. This CDR3 region has 12 residues. From germline, CDR1 is SGHTA and CDR2 FQGNSA. CDR3 residues: CASSLTLIEQYF. The DNA of the CDR3 is TGTGCCAGCAGCTTAACCCTTATCGAGCAGTACTTC.

This clonotype was seen repeatedly, ten times or more. The rearrangement uses TRBV10-3 and TRBJ2-5; D not certain. Germline CDR1 is ENHRY and CDR2 is SYGVKD. The CDR3 contains 16 residues. The V end was cut by 0 bases, the J end by 0 bases, with 11 bases between. The CDR3 sequence: CAISESRVGNQETQYF. CDR3 sequence (DNA): TGTGCCATCAGTGAGTCGAGAGTGGGGAACCAAGAGACCCAGTACTTC.

As regards this clonotype: A much larger clone is a single base away; this may be a read error. This chain joins TRBV20-1 and TRBJ2-2, with D perhaps TRBD2 (5 bases). CDR3 size: 13 residues. Germline V gives CDR1 DFQATT, CDR2 SNEGSKA (reference sequence). The CDR3 region has the DNA TGCAATGCTAGAGGGCAGATCCCGGGGGAGCTGTTTTTT. Translated: CNARGQIPGELFF.

This clonotype was observed many times. The chain combines TRBV5-1 with TRBJ1-1; TRBD1 matches at 9 bases. Germline V gene sequence: CDR1 SGHRS, CDR2 YFSETQ. J lost 3 bases, V lost 1 base, and 4 bases had no gene match. This CDR3 spans 15 amino acids. This CDR3 reads CASSLTGQGYTEAFF. The CDR3 DNA sequence: TGCGCCAGCAGCTTGACGGGACAGGGTTACACTGAAGCTTTCTTT.

The sample holds many counts of this clonotype. J is TRBJ2-5 and V is TRBV5-1, with D perhaps TRBD1 (6 bases). The V end lost 4 bases, the J end lost 2 bases, and 12 bases lay between the germline ends. This CDR3 has 14 residues. CDR1 SGHRS and CDR2 YFSETQ come from the germline V gene. This CDR3 reads CASSPGHVQETQYF. CDR3 nucleotides: TGCGCCAGCAGCCCGGGACACGTACAAGAGACCCAGTACTTC.

This clonotype has a count of ten or more. In DNA form, the CDR3 reads TGTGCCAGCAGCCCTCGGCGTAGGAACTACGAGCAGTACTTC. It codes for CASSPRRRNYEQYF. The chain links TRBV27 to TRBJ2-7; D is uncertain. Trimming removed 6 bases from V and 3 bases from J, with 15 bases in between. The germline V gene encodes CDR1 MNHEY and CDR2 SMNVEV (reference sequence). This CDR3 has 14 amino acids.

The table lists this clonotype with many counts. The CDR3 DNA follows: TGCAGCGTTACCGCAGGTAGCTCCTACGAGCAGTACTTC. Translating it yields CSVTAGSSYEQYF. The rearrangement uses TRBV29-1 and TRBJ2-7; D is undetermined. The V end was cut by 5 bases, the J end by 0 bases, with 11 bases between. The CDR3 contains 13 residues. Germline assignment: CDR1 SQVTM and CDR2 ANQGSEA.

This clonotype was found a few times. This sequence joins TRBV27 and TRBJ1-1; the D is unclear. Trimming pared 6 bases from V and 0 bases from J, leaving 8 bases between. CDR3 length equals 13 residues. CDR1 MNHEY and CDR2 SMNVEV come from the germline V gene (reference sequence). Written as DNA, the CDR3 is TGTGCCAGCAGGGACGTCATGAACACTGAAGCTTTCTTT. Encoded protein: CASRDVMNTEAFF.

This clonotype turned up a few times. The rearrangement uses TRBV5-5 and TRBJ2-3; 7 bases agree with TRBD1. V lost 3 bases to trimming and J lost 3 bases; unmatched junction nucleotides: 7. This CDR3 has 15 residues. Germline-derived CDR1 and CDR2 are SGHKS and YYEKEE (reference sequence). The DNA for the CDR3 is TGTGCCAGCAGCTCCGACAGGGTTTTTACAGATACGCAGTATTTT. It is translated as CASSSDRVFTDTQYF.

The chain has TRBV12-3 or TRBV12-4 and TRBJ2-7, with TRBD2 matching over 8 bases. The CDR3 has 19 amino acids. J lost 1 base, V lost 2 bases, and 16 bases had no gene match. The CDR3 here is CASSLISRGLAGSSYEQYF. The DNA for the CDR3 is TGTGCCAGCAGTTTAATCTCCCGGGGGCTAGCGGGTTCATCCTACGAGCAGTACTTC.

This clonotype has at least ten counts. J is TRBJ2-2 and V is TRBV28; the D call may be TRBD1 or TRBD2 (5 bases each). The CDR3 runs 14 residues. The germline V and J ends were trimmed by 5 bases and 9 bases, with 16 bases remaining between them. The germline V gene has CDR1 MDHEN and CDR2 SYDVKM. The CDR3 region is CASSQQPRGRELFF. The CDR3 region has the DNA TGTGCCAGCAGTCAACAACCACGGGGCAGGGAGCTGTTTTTT. The entire variable domain, with the rest obtained from reference TRBV28 and TRBJ2-2, is as follows: DVKVTQSSRYLVKRTGEKVFLECVQDMDHENMFWYRQDPGLGLRLIYFSYDVKMKEKGDIPEGYSVSREKKERFSLILESASTNQTSMYLCASSQQPRGRELFFGEGSRLTVL.

This clonotype has a handful of counts. The chain carries TRBV3-1 and TRBJ2-7, with D possibly matching TRBD2 (6 bases). There are 13 residues in the CDR3. The germline V gene encodes CDR1 LGHDT and CDR2 YNNKEL (reference sequence). V was pared by 10 bases and J by 2 bases, with 15 bases between. CDR3 sequence: CATRAGSTYEQYF. The CDR3, as DNA: TGTGCCACCCGGGCGGGAAGCACCTACGAGCAGTACTTC.

In its sample, this clonotype was seen many times. This chain connects TRBV5-1 to TRBJ2-4, with D hard to call. Per the germline V gene, CDR1 is SGHRS and CDR2 is YFSETQ. The CDR3 length is 14 residues. V gave up 2 bases and J gave up 2 bases, with 8 bases separating them. The chain's CDR3 is CASSFTVTKNIQYF. In DNA form, the CDR3 reads TGCGCCAGCAGCTTCACAGTTACCAAAAACATTCAGTACTTC.

This clonotype was seen repeatedly, ten times or more. J is TRBJ1-5 and V is TRBV6-2 or TRBV6-3; maybe TRBD1 (6 bases). In germline, CDR1 is MNHEY, CDR2 SVGEGT. The CDR3 consists of 16 residues. The V end lost 0 bases, the J end lost 5 bases, and 14 bases lay between the germline ends. CDR3 sequence: CASSYSSITGHQPQHF. CDR3 coding DNA: TGTGCCAGCAGTTACTCGTCTATTACAGGGCATCAGCCCCAGCATTTT.

The V and J genes are TRBV12-3 or TRBV12-4 and TRBJ2-5, with 8 bases lining up with TRBD2. With 5 bases clipped from V and 3 bases from J, the junction kept 5 bases outside the gene matches. The CDR3 contains 14 residues. CDR3 in DNA: TGTGCCAGCAGTATCGCGGGGGGAAAAGAGACCCAGTACTTC. Its translation: CASSIAGGKETQYF.

A few counts support this clonotype. The V gene is TRBV11-2, the J gene TRBJ2-1, with D possibly TRBD2 on 6 matching bases. V gave up 4 bases and J gave up 0 bases, with 25 bases separating them. The CDR3 consists of 20 residues. Germline-derived CDR1 and CDR2 are SGHAT and FQNNGV. CDR3 sequence reads: CASSSPQKPAGGSSYNEQFF. The CDR3 DNA reads as TGTGCCAGCAGCTCCCCCCAGAAGCCTGCCGGGGGAAGCTCCTACAATGAGCAGTTCTTC. Drawing the rest from reference TRBV11-2 and TRBJ2-1, the complete variable domain is EAGVAQSPRYKIIEKRQSVAFWCNPISGHATLYWYQQILGQGPKLLIQFQNNGVVDDSQLPKDRFSAERLKGVDSTLKIQPAKLEDSAVYLCASSSPQKPAGGSSYNEQFFGPGTRLTVL.

This chain joins TRBV12-3 or TRBV12-4 and TRBJ1-3, with D hard to call. The V end lost 7 bases, the J end lost 3 bases, and 7 bases lay between the germline ends. CDR3 length equals 12 residues. CDR3 protein: CASTISGNTIYF. DNA of the CDR3: TGTGCCAGCACCATTAGTGGAAACACCATATATTTT.

This clonotype has ten or more counts. The rearrangement uses TRBV18 and TRBJ2-7; either TRBD1 or TRBD2 may supply D (5 bases each). There are 15 residues in the CDR3. Trimming removed 5 bases from V and 2 bases from J, with 16 bases in between. Germline loops: CDR1 KGHSH, CDR2 LQKENI. CDR3: CASSRPGTTTYEQYF. In DNA form, the CDR3 reads TGTGCCAGCTCAAGGCCCGGGACGACCACCTACGAGCAGTACTTC.

The chain carries TRBV7-3 and TRBJ2-1; no clear D gene. This CDR3 is 16 amino acids long. Trimming removed 2 bases at V and 0 bases at J, with 11 bases between. In germline, CDR1 is SGHTA, CDR2 FQGTGA. In DNA form, the CDR3 reads TGTGCCAGCAGCTTATCGACAACTTTCTCCTACAATGAGCAGTTCTTC. Translation gives CASSLSTTFSYNEQFF.

This clonotype was seen a handful of times. The V gene is TRBV27, the J gene TRBJ1-6; the D is unclear. The CDR3 sequence is 14 residues long. Deletions cut 6 bases from V and 6 bases from J, with 12 bases between. Per the germline V gene, CDR1 is MNHEY and CDR2 is SMNVEV (reference sequence). CDR3 in amino acids: CASRVGTFNSPLHF. The CDR3, as DNA: TGTGCCAGCAGGGTCGGAACTTTTAATTCACCCCTCCACTTT.

The sample holds many counts of this clonotype. The CDR3 bases are TGTGCCATCTTGGCAGGGTCGACCACAGATACGCAGTATTTT. Its translation: CAILAGSTTDTQYF. This chain connects TRBV10-3 to TRBJ2-3, with D perhaps matching TRBD1 (5 bases). Per the germline V gene, CDR1 is ENHRY and CDR2 is SYGVKD. CDR3 length: 14 residues. The ends were cut back, 8 bases at V and 2 bases at J, with 14 bases in the middle.

This clonotype was observed many times. The chain is built from TRBV5-1 and TRBJ2-7; possibly TRBD1 or TRBD2 for D (5 bases each). V was trimmed by 0 bases and J by 2 bases, leaving 9 bases between them. The CDR3 runs 14 residues. Per the germline V gene, CDR1 is SGHRS and CDR2 is YFSETQ. The CDR3 sequence: CASSLAGTPYEQYF. The CDR3 coding sequence is TGCGCCAGCAGCTTGGCCGGGACCCCCTACGAGCAGTACTTC.

The CDR3 loop is CSVWSQGGNEQFF. The CDR3 DNA follows: TGCAGCGTTTGGTCGCAGGGTGGCAATGAGCAGTTCTTC. The genes are TRBV29-1 and TRBJ2-1, with a tentative D call TRBD1 (5 bases). With 5 bases removed from V and 6 bases from J, the gap between germline ends came to 14 bases. The CDR3 is 13 residues long. Germline V gene sequence: CDR1 SQVTM, CDR2 ANQGSEA.

The chain is built from TRBV20-1 and TRBJ2-3; D is ambiguous. V was shortened by 2 bases and J by 4 bases, with 19 bases between the two germline ends. The germline V gene has CDR1 DFQATT and CDR2 SNEGSKA (reference sequence). The CDR3 is made up of 16 amino acids. The CDR3 DNA reads as TGCAGTGCTAGACTACTTAGCCCCCTGACGCCAGATACGCAGTATTTT. Residues: CSARLLSPLTPDTQYF.

This clonotype was counted many times. The chain employs TRBV7-2 and TRBJ2-2; TRBD2 matches 7 bases. CDR3 size: 14 residues. V lost 4 bases to trimming and J lost 6 bases; unmatched junction nucleotides: 5. Germline CDR1 is SGHTA and CDR2 is FQGNSA. The CDR3 coding sequence is TGTGCCAGCAGCTCCGGACTAGTTTCCGGGGAGCTGTTTTTT. Residues: CASSSGLVSGELFF.

This clonotype turned up a few times. The V and J genes are TRBV5-1 and TRBJ2-1; the D is unclear. V dropped 4 bases and J dropped 5 bases, with 10 bases sitting between them. The germline V gene encodes CDR1 SGHRS and CDR2 YFSETQ. The CDR3 sequence is 13 residues long. The CDR3 DNA follows: TGCGCCAGCAGCCACGAAGGTCACAATGAGCAGTTCTTC. Protein product: CASSHEGHNEQFF.

This clonotype was detected a few times. The rearrangement links TRBV7-9 to TRBJ2-7; no firm D call. The CDR3 is 12 residues long. Trimming removed 10 bases at V and 3 bases at J, with 13 bases between. Germline assignment: CDR1 SEHNR and CDR2 FQNEAQ (reference sequence). The CDR3 is CAILNGDYEQYF. DNA for the CDR3: TGTGCCATTCTAAATGGGGACTACGAGCAGTACTTC.

This clonotype was observed at least ten times. The chain couples TRBV28 to TRBJ2-7; D is undetermined. V was shortened by 6 bases and J by 6 bases, with 15 bases between the two germline ends. CDR1 and CDR2 from the germline V gene are MDHEN and SYDVKM. The CDR3 length is 13 residues. The CDR3 DNA follows: TGTGCCAGCAGCCGCCCTCTGTCTGGCGAGCAGTACTTC. It translates to CASSRPLSGEQYF. The full variable domain, in which reference TRBV28 and TRBJ2-7 provide the parts outside the CDR3, is DVKVTQSSRYLVKRTGEKVFLECVQDMDHENMFWYRQDPGLGLRLIYFSYDVKMKEKGDIPEGYSVSREKKERFSLILESASTNQTSMYLCASSRPLSGEQYFGPGTRLTVT.

This clonotype was observed a few times. This chain connects TRBV7-2 to TRBJ2-1, with 10 bases identical to TRBD1. The CDR3 consists of 14 residues. The trim removed 5 bases at V and 4 bases at J, leaving 2 bases unmatched. The germline CDR1 and CDR2 sequences are SGHTA and FQGNSA. CDR3: CASSDRGPYNEQFF. The CDR3 coding sequence is TGTGCCAGCAGCGACAGGGGGCCTTACAATGAGCAGTTCTTC.